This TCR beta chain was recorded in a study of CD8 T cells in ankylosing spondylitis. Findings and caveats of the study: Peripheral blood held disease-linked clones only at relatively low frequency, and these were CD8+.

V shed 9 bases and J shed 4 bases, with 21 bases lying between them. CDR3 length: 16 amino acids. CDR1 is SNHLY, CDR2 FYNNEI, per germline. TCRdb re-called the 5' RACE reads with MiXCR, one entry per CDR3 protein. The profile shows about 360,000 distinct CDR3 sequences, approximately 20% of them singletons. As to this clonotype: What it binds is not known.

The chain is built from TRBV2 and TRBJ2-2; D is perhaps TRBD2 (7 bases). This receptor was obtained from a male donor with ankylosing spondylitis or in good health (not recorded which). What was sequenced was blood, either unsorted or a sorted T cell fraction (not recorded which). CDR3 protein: CASGRYGGLGTGELFF. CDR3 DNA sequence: TGTGCCAGTGGCCGTTACGGGGGGCTAGGCACCGGGGAGCTGTTTTTT.